A single sample gave rise to the 10 T cell receptor beta chains below, sequenced in a study of OX40 agonist ivuxolimab in advanced cancers. Clones were sequenced by immunoSEQ multiplex PCR, and TCRdb holds only the in-frame ones, with some missing. The sample consists of 57,000 or so clones, roughly four fifths of them appearing once. The starting material was CD4+ or CD8+ T cells sorted from blood, obtained in a trial of the OX40 agonist ivuxolimab. All receptors come from an adult with an advanced solid tumor such as melanoma, head and neck, liver or kidney cancer.

The V call is TRBV5-1, the J call TRBJ2-1; D gene unclear. The ends were cut back, 0 bases at V and 6 bases at J, with 4 bases in the middle. CDR3 length: 12 amino acids. The germline V gene encodes CDR1 SGHRS and CDR2 YFSETQ. CDR3 nucleotides: TGCGCCAGCAGCTTGGACACCAATGAGCAGTTCTTC. Translation: CASSLDTNEQFF.

This chain uses TRBV4-2 with TRBJ1-4, with unresolved D. Trimming shortened V by 0 bases and J by 2 bases, and 7 bases separated the two germline ends. The length of the CDR3 is 15 residues. Germline CDR1 is LGHNA and CDR2 is YNFKEQ. The CDR3 nucleotides are TGTGCCAGCAGCCAAGAAAGGAGCACTAATGAAAAACTGTTTTTT. It specifies CASSQERSTNEKLFF.

The chain couples TRBV15 to TRBJ1-2; D may be TRBD1 (6 bases). The ends were cut back, 0 bases at V and 8 bases at J, with 10 bases in the middle. Germline CDR1 and CDR2: LNHNV and YYDKDF (reference sequence). The CDR3 has 13 residues. The CDR3 sequence is CATSRDEGGGYTF. CDR3 in DNA: TGTGCCACCAGCAGAGATGAGGGGGGCGGCTACACCTTC.

The chain recombines TRBV5-1 with TRBJ2-2, with D maybe TRBD1 (5 bases). Deletions cut 1 base from V and 6 bases from J, with 16 bases between. This CDR3 region has 16 residues. Per germline, CDR1 SGHRS and CDR2 YFSETQ. CDR3 in DNA: TGCGCCAGCAGCTTGAGTACCGGAGTAGGGGCCGGGGAGCTGTTTTTT. Its protein product is CASSLSTGVGAGELFF. The full variable domain, with the rest looked up from reference TRBV5-1 and TRBJ2-2, is KAGVTQTPRYLIKTRGQQVTLSCSPISGHRSVSWYQQTPGQGLQFLFEYFSETQRNKGNFPGRFSGRQFSNSRSEMNVSTLELGDSALYLCASSLSTGVGAGELFFGEGSRLTVL.

CDR3 nucleotide sequence: TGTGCCAGCAGCTTAGGCGGGACAGGGGGCAATCAGCCCCAGCATTTT. It encodes CASSLGGTGGNQPQHF. The rearrangement uses TRBV7-9 and TRBJ1-5; 10 positions match TRBD1. Germline CDR1 SEHNR, CDR2 FQNEAQ (reference sequence). J lost 2 bases, V lost 1 base, and 2 bases had no gene match. The CDR3 length is 16 residues.

V usage is TRBV6-1 and J usage is TRBJ2-7; unclear D gene. Germline CDR1 and CDR2: MNHNS and SASEGT. The CDR3 runs to 11 residues. V was trimmed by 3 bases and J by 4 bases, leaving 4 bases between them. DNA of the CDR3: TGTGCCAGCAGTGACCAATACGAGCAGTACTTC. This gives the protein CASSDQYEQYF.

The gene calls are TRBV7-2 and TRBJ1-3; D gene ambiguous. The CDR3 length is 14 residues. V lost 2 bases to trimming and J lost 0 bases, with 5 bases between them. Germline CDR1 and CDR2: SGHTA and FQGNSA. The CDR3 reads CASSLQTSGNTIYF. In nucleotides, the CDR3 is TGTGCCAGCAGCTTACAGACCTCTGGAAACACCATATATTTT. Complete variable domain (other parts from reference TRBV7-2 and TRBJ1-3): GAGVSQSPSNKVTEKGKDVELRCDPISGHTALYWYRQSLGQGLEFLIYFQGNSAPDKSGLPSDRFSAERTGGSVSTLTIQRTQQEDSAVYLCASSLQTSGNTIYFGEGSWLTVV.

The V gene is TRBV5-4, the J gene TRBJ1-6; 9 nucleotides align to TRBD1. CDR3 length equals 16 residues. V lost 4 bases, J lost 4 bases, and 6 bases stayed unmatched. CDR1 is SGHNT and CDR2 is YYREEE in the germline V gene (reference sequence). CDR3 residues: CASSRPGTGYNSPLHF. CDR3 sequence (DNA): TGTGCCAGCAGCCGCCCCGGGACAGGGTATAATTCACCCCTCCACTTT.

The genes are TRBV5-5 and TRBJ2-2, with a tentative D call TRBD1 (6 bases). This CDR3 contains 15 residues. V was shortened by 0 bases and J by 3 bases, with 9 bases between the two germline ends. Germline assignment: CDR1 SGHKS and CDR2 YYEKEE (reference sequence). CDR3 in amino acids: CASSLGGRDTGELFF. The DNA of the CDR3 is TGTGCCAGCAGCTTGGGGGGGCGAGACACCGGGGAGCTGTTTTTT. Drawing the rest from reference TRBV5-5 and TRBJ2-2, the complete variable domain is DAGVTQSPTHLIKTRGQQVTLRCSPISGHKSVSWYQQVLGQGPQFIFQYYEKEERGRGNFPDRFSARQFPNYSSELNVNALLLGDSALYLCASSLGGRDTGELFFGEGSRLTVL.

The chain is built from TRBV27 and TRBJ2-1, with a possible D match to TRBD2 (6 bases). CDR1 is MNHEY, CDR2 SMNVEV, per germline (reference sequence). V was cut by 4 bases and J by 11 bases, with 21 bases left in between. The CDR3 is made up of 15 amino acids. The CDR3: CASSSNWRGQPKQFF. CDR3 sequence (DNA): TGTGCCAGCAGTTCCAATTGGCGGGGCCAACCTAAGCAGTTCTTC.